Presented here are 8 T cell receptor beta chains from one specimen sequenced in a study of T cells expressing NK-cell markers. TCRdb reanalyzed the 5' RACE reads, giving one entry per CDR3 protein sequence and no DNA. The specimen's table records 550,000 to 600,000 distinct CDR3 sequences. Material for sequencing was blood T cells: a sorted CD56 or NKG2C T cell subset, CD4+ or CD8+ T cells, or bulk PBMC T cells (not recorded which). These receptors all stem from a man younger than 35 in good health.

The chain links TRBV20-1 to TRBJ2-2; lacking DNA, the TRBD2 call made by TCRdb goes unchecked. The CDR3 contains 15 residues. Germline V lookup: CDR1 DFQATT, CDR2 SNEGSKA (reference sequence). CDR3 in amino acids: CSARTSGSSTGELFF.

This chain's CDR3 is CASSKARAWDQPQHF. This rearrangement joins TRBV7-2 to TRBJ1-5. Germline V gives CDR1 SGHTA, CDR2 FQGNSA. This CDR3 has 15 residues. The complete variable domain, with remaining parts taken from reference TRBV7-2 and TRBJ1-5, reads GAGVSQSPSNKVTEKGKDVELRCDPISGHTALYWYRQSLGQGLEFLIYFQGNSAPDKSGLPSDRFSAERTGGSVSTLTIQRTQQEDSAVYLCASSKARAWDQPQHFGDGTRLSIL.

The rearrangement links TRBV12-3 or TRBV12-4 to TRBJ2-1; the D call from TCRdb, TRBD2, cannot be confirmed without DNA. The CDR3 spans 14 residues. The CDR3 protein is CASSLRTSGGPEFF.

This sequence joins TRBV20-1 and TRBJ2-5. The germline CDR1 and CDR2 sequences are DFQATT and SNEGSKA (reference sequence). The CDR3 consists of 13 residues. CDR3 amino acids: CSARDRAQETQYF.

The chain links TRBV27 to TRBJ2-3. Germline values: CDR1 MNHEY, CDR2 SMNVEV (reference sequence). This CDR3 contains 15 residues. The CDR3 reads CASSPIGLRTDTQYF.

The chain couples TRBV7-8 to TRBJ2-3. This CDR3 has 15 amino acids. The germline V gene has CDR1 SGHVS and CDR2 FQNEAQ. CDR3 amino acids: CASSLARQSTDTQYF.

The chain has TRBV20-1 and TRBJ2-1; TCRdb designates TRBD1, a call that cannot be tested without DNA. Germline V gives CDR1 DFQATT, CDR2 SNEGSKA (reference sequence). The CDR3 length is 14 residues. Here the CDR3 reads CSASVPEAYDEQFF.

The chain is built from TRBV6-2 or TRBV6-3 and TRBJ1-5; TCRdb selects TRBD1, and the lack of DNA leaves this call unchecked. There are 15 residues in the CDR3. The germline gives CDR1 MNHEY, CDR2 SVGEGT. The CDR3 loop is CASSPLGVINQPQHF.